The entry below gives a single T cell receptor beta chain sequence along with its context. This entry comes from a study of OX40 agonist ivuxolimab in advanced cancers. Profiled with immunoSEQ multiplex PCR; TCRdb holds only in-frame clones, not every one. Here the sample spans around 94,000 clones, roughly 89% being singletons. Germline CDR1 SGHTA, CDR2 FQGNSA. Trimming cost V 1 base and J 5 bases; bases outside gene matches: 11. The CDR3 contains 17 residues. The V call is TRBV7-2, the J call TRBJ2-1, with 7 bases lining up with TRBD2. The receptor was derived from an adult with an advanced solid tumor such as melanoma, head and neck, liver or kidney cancer. The starting material was CD4+ or CD8+ T cells sorted from blood, obtained in a trial of the OX40 agonist ivuxolimab. The CDR3 here is CASSLVSSGRTNNEQFF. The DNA for the CDR3 is TGTGCCAGCAGCTTAGTTTCCTCCGGGAGGACCAACAATGAGCAGTTCTTC.